Sequencing of this T cell receptor (beta chain) was carried out in a study of shared clonotypes between healthy human individuals. About the study: CD4 naive cells filled three plates per donor, CD4 memory three, CD8 naive two and CD8 memory one.

Study results and caveats: Clonotypes which were not shared had lower generation probabilities than clonotypes that all four donors shared.

J lost 0 bases, V lost 0 bases, and 7 bases had no gene match. CDR3 length: 17 amino acids. Per germline, CDR1 SGDLS and CDR2 YYNGEE. Tens of thousands of T cell genomes (around 200 ng DNA) went into each sorted-subset replicate. Methods used by the authors: Junction-only immunoSEQ sequences carried no quality scores, so filtering differed. Here immunoSEQ multiplex PCR was the method, and the copy in TCRdb shows in-frame clones only, minus some. The V and J calls and clone size come from that table; D and trimming were worked out from the DNA. The profile shows over a million clones, approximately 98.5% of them singletons. To note about this clone: Its antigen is as yet unknown.

The TCR sequence derives from a man aged 25 to 45 in good health. The chain employs TRBV9 and TRBJ2-7, with 9 nucleotides matching TRBD1. Sequenced sample: naive CD4+ T cells sorted from blood. Indicated subset: CD45RA+ positively selected. The CDR3 here is CASSVGTGTGISYEQYF. CDR3 in DNA: TGTGCCAGCAGCGTAGGCACCGGGACAGGGATCTCCTACGAGCAGTACTTC.